The rows below give T cell receptor beta chains drawn from one sample of a study of T cells in Graves' hyperthyroidism and ophthalmopathy. TCRdb independently ran MiXCR on the multiplex PCR reads; one entry per CDR3 protein. The sample carries 350,000 to 500,000 distinct CDR3 sequences, around 13% recorded once. Sequencing was carried out using blood. These receptors were obtained from a woman between 18 and 29 years old with Graves' hyperthyroidism. CDR3s include the opening cysteine and the closing phenylalanine or tryptophan. The order of the fields is clone size, CDR3 length, J gene, V gene, D gene, CDR3 DNA, CDR3 protein. D genes are given only for firm matches. Not every row has a clone size; where given, it reads once, few, many or a size class.

- 14 TRBJ2-5 TRBV28 TRBD2 TGTGCCAGCAGCCCAGTAGCGGGAGGAGAGACCCAGTACTTC CASSPVAGGETQYF
many 15 TRBJ1-4 TRBV28 - TGTGCCAGCAGTTTCCTTGAGGGGAGGAACGAAAAACTGTTTTTT CASSFLEGRNEKLFF
many 14 TRBJ1-2 TRBV28 - TGTGCCAGCAGCCTTTCGGGAAGGGTGGGAGGCTACACCTTC CASSLSGRVGGYTF
- 16 TRBJ2-1 TRBV5-5 - TGTGCCAGCAGCTTGGGGCAGGGGTCATCCTACAATGAGCAGTTCTTC CASSLGQGSSYNEQFF
many 15 TRBJ2-7 TRBV2 - TGTGCCAGCAGTGAAGCCGGGACTGCCTCTGGCGAGCAGTACTTC CASSEAGTASGEQYF
few 15 TRBJ1-1 TRBV6-5 - TGTGCCAGCAGTTACTCGGGCAGCATGAACACTGAAGCTTTCTTT CASSYSGSMNTEAFF
- 11 TRBJ2-5 TRBV7-2 - TGTGCCAGCAGCTTAATAGGGACCCAGTACTTC CASSLIGTQYF
many 10 TRBJ1-1 TRBV29-1 - TGCAGCGTAGCCAGGGCTGAAGCTTTCTTT CSVARAEAFF
few 13 TRBJ1-5 TRBV20-1 - TGCAGTGCCTCTTCTCGTAGCAATCAGCCCCAGCATTTT CSASSRSNQPQHF
- 16 TRBJ1-4 TRBV7-9 - TGTGCCAGCAGCTTAATTTTATGGGGAACTAATGAAAAACTGTTTTTT CASSLILWGTNEKLFF
few 14 TRBJ2-7 TRBV29-1 TRBD1 TGCAGCGTTCCAAAGGGACAGGGGTCCCACGAGCAGTACTTC CSVPKGQGSHEQYF
few 17 TRBJ2-7 TRBV10-2 - TGCGCCAGCAGTGAGTCGAAACTAGTCCGATCGGGGTACGAGCAGTACTTC CASSESKLVRSGYEQYF
few 15 TRBJ2-7 TRBV19 TRBD2 TGTGCCAGTAGTACACAGCGGGAGGGCCGCCACGAGCAGTACTTC CASSTQREGRHEQYF
many 14 TRBJ2-7 TRBV29-1 - TGCAGCGTTGAAGGATCAGGTCACTCCTACGAGCAGTACTTC CSVEGSGHSYEQYF
many 15 TRBJ2-5 TRBV28 - TGTGCCAGCAGACCCCCCTTGAGGGGGAGGGAGACCCAGTACTTC CASRPPLRGRETQYF
many 15 TRBJ2-1 TRBV12-3/TRBV12-4 - TGTGCCAGCAGTTTTGGGACTCCCTCCTACAATGAGCAGTTCTTC CASSFGTPSYNEQFF
many 15 TRBJ2-7 TRBV18 - TGTGCCAGCTCACCACCATGGGCGCTACCCTACGAGCAGTACTTC CASSPPWALPYEQYF
many 13 TRBJ2-1 TRBV7-3 - TGTGCCAGCAGCCCGCGACAGGTTCAAGAGCAGTTCTTC CASSPRQVQEQFF
- 16 TRBJ2-1 TRBV13 TRBD2 TGTGCCAGCAGCATGGGGACTAGCGGGGCTTACAATGAGCAGTTCTTC CASSMGTSGAYNEQFF
- 14 TRBJ1-1 TRBV4-1 - TGCGCCAGCAGTGGCCGAGAGGAAAACACTGAAGCTTTCTTT CASSGREENTEAFF
many 13 TRBJ1-2 TRBV3-1 - TGTGCCAGCAGCCAACAGGGGTTCTATGGCTACACCTTC CASSQQGFYGYTF
few 13 TRBJ2-7 TRBV30 - TGTGCCTGGAGTGAAGCAGGTCCCTACGAGCAGTACTTC CAWSEAGPYEQYF
many 14 TRBJ2-7 TRBV20-1 TRBD2 TGCAGTGCCTATCGGACTAGCGGATCCTACGAGCAGTACTTC CSAYRTSGSYEQYF
- 20 TRBJ1-3 TRBV12-3/TRBV12-4 - TGTGCCAGCAGTCGTCCCGGGACTAGGGAAGCCGGCAGCTCTGGAAACACCATATATTTT CASSRPGTREAGSSGNTIYF
- 13 TRBJ2-1 TRBV20-1 - TGCAGTGCCGTTACGACCCTTTACAATGAGCAGTTCTTC CSAVTTLYNEQFF
- 16 TRBJ2-7 TRBV7-9 TRBD2 TGTGCCAGCAGCTTAATGGCGGGCGGGAGGGCTTACGAGCAGTACTTC CASSLMAGGRAYEQYF
- 13 TRBJ1-1 TRBV19 - TGTGCCAGTAGTATAGTGGGTTCCGGTGCGGCTTTCTTT CASSIVGSGAAFF
many 14 TRBJ1-3 TRBV7-9 TRBD1 TGTGCCAGCAGCTTACGGACAGGGGGAAACACCATATATTTT CASSLRTGGNTIYF
- 15 TRBJ2-5 TRBV9 - TGTGCCAGCAGCGTAGTTGCAGGATCTCAAGAGACCCAGTACTTC CASSVVAGSQETQYF
many 13 TRBJ2-7 TRBV20-1 - TGCAGTGCTACAGACAGTATCCCCTACGAGCAGTACTTC CSATDSIPYEQYF
- 18 TRBJ1-5 TRBV19 TRBD1 TGTGCCAGTACTTGGGGACAGGGGGTACGAGGTGGCAATCAGCCCCAGCATTTT CASTWGQGVRGGNQPQHF
many 14 TRBJ2-3 TRBV11-2 TRBD1 TGTGCCAGCAGCTTACCGCCGGGACAGGGATCGCCGTATTTT CASSLPPGQGSPYF